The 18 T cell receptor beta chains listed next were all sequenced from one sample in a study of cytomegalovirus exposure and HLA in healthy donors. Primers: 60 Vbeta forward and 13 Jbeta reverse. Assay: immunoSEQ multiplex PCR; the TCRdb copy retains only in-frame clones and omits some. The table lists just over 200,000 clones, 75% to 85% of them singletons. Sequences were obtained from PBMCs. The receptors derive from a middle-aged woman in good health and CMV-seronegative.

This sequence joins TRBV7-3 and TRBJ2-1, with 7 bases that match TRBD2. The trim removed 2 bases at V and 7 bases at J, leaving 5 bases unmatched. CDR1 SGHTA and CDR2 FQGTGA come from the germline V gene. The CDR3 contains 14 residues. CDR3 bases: TGTGCCAGCAGCTTAGGGCTAGCGGTAAATGAGCAGTTCTTC. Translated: CASSLGLAVNEQFF. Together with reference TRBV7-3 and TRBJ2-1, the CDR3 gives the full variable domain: GAGVSQTPSNKVTEKGKYVELRCDPISGHTALYWYRQSLGQGPEFLIYFQGTGAADDSGLPNDRFFAVRPEGSVSTLKIQRTERGDSAVYLCASSLGLAVNEQFFGPGTRLTVL.

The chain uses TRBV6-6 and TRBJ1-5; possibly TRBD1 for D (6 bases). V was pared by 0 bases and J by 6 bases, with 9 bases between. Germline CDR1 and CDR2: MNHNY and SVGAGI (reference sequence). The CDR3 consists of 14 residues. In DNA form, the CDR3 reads TGTGCCAGCAGTTACTCCCAGGGGAGTCAGCCCCAGCATTTT. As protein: CASSYSQGSQPQHF.

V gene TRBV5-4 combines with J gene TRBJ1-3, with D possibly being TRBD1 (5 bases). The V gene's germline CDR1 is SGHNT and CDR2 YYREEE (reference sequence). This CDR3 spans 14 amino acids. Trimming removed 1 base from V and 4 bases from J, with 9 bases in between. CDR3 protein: CASSLRGSGNTIYF. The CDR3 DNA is TGTGCCAGCAGCTTGAGGGGATCCGGAAACACCATATATTTT. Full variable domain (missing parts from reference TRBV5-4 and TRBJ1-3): ETGVTQSPTHLIKTRGQQVTLRCSSQSGHNTVSWYQQALGQGPQFIFQYYREEENGRGNFPPRFSGLQFPNYSSELNVNALELDDSALYLCASSLRGSGNTIYFGEGSWLTVV.

CDR3 amino acids: CASSSFPTGKVYEQYF. The CDR3 coding sequence is TGTGCCAGCAGCTCATTTCCGACAGGGAAGGTCTACGAGCAGTACTTC. V usage is TRBV11-2 and J usage is TRBJ2-7, with TRBD1 matching over 7 bases. The CDR3 contains 16 residues. With V trimmed by 4 bases and J by 3 bases, 12 bases remained unmatched. Germline CDR1 reads SGHAT; CDR2 reads FQNNGV.

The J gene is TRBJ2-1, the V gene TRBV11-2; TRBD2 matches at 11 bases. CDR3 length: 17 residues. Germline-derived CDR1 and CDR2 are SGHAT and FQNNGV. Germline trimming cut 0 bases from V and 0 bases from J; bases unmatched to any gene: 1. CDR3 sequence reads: CASSLELAGASYNEQFF. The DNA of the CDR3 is TGTGCCAGCAGCTTAGAACTAGCGGGGGCCTCCTACAATGAGCAGTTCTTC.

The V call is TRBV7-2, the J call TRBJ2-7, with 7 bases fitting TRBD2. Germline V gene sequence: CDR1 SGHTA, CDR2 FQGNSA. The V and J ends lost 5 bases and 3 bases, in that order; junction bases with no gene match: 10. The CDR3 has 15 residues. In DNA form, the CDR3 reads TGTGCCAGCAGCCCGGCGGCGGGAGCGCTCTACGAGCAGTACTTC. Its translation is CASSPAAGALYEQYF.

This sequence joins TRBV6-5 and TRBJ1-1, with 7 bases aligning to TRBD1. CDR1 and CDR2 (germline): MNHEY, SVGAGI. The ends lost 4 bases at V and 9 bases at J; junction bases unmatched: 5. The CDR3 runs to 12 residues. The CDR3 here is CASSSGTDKAFF. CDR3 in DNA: TGTGCCAGCAGTTCCGGGACAGATAAAGCTTTCTTT.

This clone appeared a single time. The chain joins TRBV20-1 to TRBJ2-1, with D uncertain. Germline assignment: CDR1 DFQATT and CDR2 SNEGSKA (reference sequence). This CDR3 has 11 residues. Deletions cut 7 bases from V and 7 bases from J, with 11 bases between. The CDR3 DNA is TGCAGTGTCATGCTAGGAAATGAGCAGTTCTTC. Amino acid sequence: CSVMLGNEQFF.

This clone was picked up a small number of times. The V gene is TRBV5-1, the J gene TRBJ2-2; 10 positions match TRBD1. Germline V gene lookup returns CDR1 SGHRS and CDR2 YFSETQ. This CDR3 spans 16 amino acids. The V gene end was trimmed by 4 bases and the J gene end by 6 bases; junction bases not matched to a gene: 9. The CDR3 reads CASSPGTGVRAGELFF. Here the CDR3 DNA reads TGCGCCAGCAGCCCCGGGACAGGGGTACGAGCCGGGGAGCTGTTTTTT.

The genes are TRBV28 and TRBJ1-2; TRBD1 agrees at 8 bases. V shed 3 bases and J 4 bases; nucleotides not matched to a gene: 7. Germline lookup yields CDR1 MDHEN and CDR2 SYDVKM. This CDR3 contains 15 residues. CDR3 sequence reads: CASSLTGERPYGYTF. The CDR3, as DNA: TGTGCCAGCAGTTTGACAGGGGAGCGGCCCTATGGCTACACCTTC.

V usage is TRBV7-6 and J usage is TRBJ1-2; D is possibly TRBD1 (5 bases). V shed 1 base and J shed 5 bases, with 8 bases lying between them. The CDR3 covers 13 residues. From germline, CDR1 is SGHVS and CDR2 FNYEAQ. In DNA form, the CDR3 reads TGTGCCAGCAGCTTAGAATCAGGGTATGGCTACACCTTC. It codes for CASSLESGYGYTF.

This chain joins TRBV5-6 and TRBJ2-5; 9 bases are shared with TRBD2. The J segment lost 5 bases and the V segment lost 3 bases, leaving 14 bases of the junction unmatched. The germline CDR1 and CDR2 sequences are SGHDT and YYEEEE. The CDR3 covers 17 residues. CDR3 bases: TGTGCCAGCAGCTCCTTGGCGGGAGGGCCCTCGGGGGAGACCCAGTACTTC. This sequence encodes CASSSLAGGPSGETQYF.

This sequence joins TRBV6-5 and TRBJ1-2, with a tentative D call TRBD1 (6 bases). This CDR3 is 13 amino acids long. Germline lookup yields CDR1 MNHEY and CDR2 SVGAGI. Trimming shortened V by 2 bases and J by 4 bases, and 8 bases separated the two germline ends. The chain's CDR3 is CASSYDRTYGYTF. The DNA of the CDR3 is TGTGCCAGCAGTTACGACAGGACCTATGGCTACACCTTC.

CDR3 sequence: CASSSIAGRPSYEQYF. The CDR3 DNA sequence: TGTGCCAGCTCCTCCATTGCAGGCAGACCGTCCTACGAGCAGTACTTC. The rearrangement uses TRBV28 and TRBJ2-7; D is unresolved. This CDR3 comprises 16 residues. Germline assignment: CDR1 MDHEN and CDR2 SYDVKM. Trimming shortened V by 8 bases and J by 1 base, and 21 bases separated the two germline ends.

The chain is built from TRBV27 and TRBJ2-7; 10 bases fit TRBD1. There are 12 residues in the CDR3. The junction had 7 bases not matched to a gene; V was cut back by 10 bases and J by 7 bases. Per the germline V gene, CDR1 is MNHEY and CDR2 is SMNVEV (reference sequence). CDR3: CATSGQGSEQYF. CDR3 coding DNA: TGTGCCACTTCGGGACAGGGGAGTGAGCAGTACTTC.

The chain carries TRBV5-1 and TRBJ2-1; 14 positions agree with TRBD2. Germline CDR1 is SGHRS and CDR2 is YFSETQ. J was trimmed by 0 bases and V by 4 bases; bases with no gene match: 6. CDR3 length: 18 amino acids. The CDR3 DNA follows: TGCGCCAGCAGCCGCGGACTAGCGGGAGGTTCCTCCTACAATGAGCAGTTCTTC. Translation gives CASSRGLAGGSSYNEQFF. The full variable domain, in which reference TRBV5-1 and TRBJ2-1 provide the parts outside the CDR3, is KAGVTQTPRYLIKTRGQQVTLSCSPISGHRSVSWYQQTPGQGLQFLFEYFSETQRNKGNFPGRFSGRQFSNSRSEMNVSTLELGDSALYLCASSRGLAGGSSYNEQFFGPGTRLTVL.

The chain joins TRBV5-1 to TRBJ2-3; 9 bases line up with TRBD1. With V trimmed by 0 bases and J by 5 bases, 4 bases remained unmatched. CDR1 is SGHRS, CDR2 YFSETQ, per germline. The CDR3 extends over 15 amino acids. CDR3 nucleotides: TGCGCCAGCAGCTTGGCAGACAGGGGGGAAGATACGCAGTATTTT. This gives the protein CASSLADRGEDTQYF.

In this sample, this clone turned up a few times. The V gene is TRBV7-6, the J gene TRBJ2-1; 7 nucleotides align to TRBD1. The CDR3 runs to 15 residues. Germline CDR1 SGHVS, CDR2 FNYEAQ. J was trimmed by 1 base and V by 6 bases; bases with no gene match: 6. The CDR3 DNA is TGTGCCAGCAGTTTACAGGGGAGTTCCTACAATGAGCAGTTCTTC. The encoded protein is CASSLQGSSYNEQFF.